Presented here are 10 T cell receptor beta chains from one specimen sequenced in a study of blood T cell repertoires in COVID-19 (dated by TCRdb to the early 2020s). Libraries were made using the immunoSEQ multiplex PCR assay. In its TCRdb copy, this immuneACCESS table keeps in-frame sequences only and misses some clones. Where compared with another copy, unresolved V genes explain less than half of these, and the others have no known cause. Present in this sample are around 240,000 clones, 80% to 90% of which were seen just once. The biggest ten clones account for approximately 2% of the sample. Source material: PBMCs or T cells enriched from blood (not recorded which). The receptors come from a woman between 45 and 60 years old who had recovered from COVID-19.

About this clone itself: A read error may account for a junction end that differs from germline. V and J are TRBV30 and TRBJ1-4; D might be TRBD1 (5 bases). CDR1 GTSNPN and CDR2 SVGIG come from the germline V gene (reference sequence). This CDR3 region has 13 residues. The CDR3 nucleotides are TGTGCCTCGAGTAGGGGTTCTAATGAAAAACTGTTTTTT. Amino acids: CASSRGSNEKLFF. The whole variable domain, filled in from reference TRBV30 and TRBJ1-4, reads SQTIHQWPATLVQPVGSPLSLECTVEGTSNPNLYWYRQAAGRGLQLLFYSVGIGQISSEVPQNLSASRPQDRQFILSSKKLLLSDSGFYLCASSRGSNEKLFFGSGTQLSVL.

This clone was seen only once. CDR3 bases: TGTGCCAGTCAGAACGGGAATGAGCAGTTCTTC. Its protein product is CASQNGNEQFF. V is TRBV12-3 or TRBV12-4 and J is TRBJ2-1; D call uncertain. The CDR3 consists of 11 residues. Trimming took 9 bases from V and 7 from J, leaving 10 bases between them.

This clone has a single count. The rearrangement joins TRBV5-1 to TRBJ2-5; tentative D call: TRBD2 (6 bases). Per the germline V gene, CDR1 is SGHRS and CDR2 is YFSETQ. The CDR3 totals 13 residues. V dropped 4 bases and J dropped 1 base, with 8 bases sitting between them. The CDR3 nucleotides are TGCGCCAGCAGCCGGGGGTTCCAAGAGACCCAGTACTTC. This translates into CASSRGFQETQYF.

The chain combines TRBV28 with TRBJ1-2; 8 nucleotides match TRBD1. V lost 5 bases and J lost 0; bases outside the gene matches: 8. The germline CDR1 and CDR2 sequences are MDHEN and SYDVKM. This CDR3 spans 16 amino acids. The CDR3 coding sequence is TGTGCCAGCAGTCCCGACAGGGGATGGACTAACTATGGCTACACCTTC. Protein sequence: CASSPDRGWTNYGYTF.

The J gene is TRBJ1-4, the V gene TRBV21-1; TRBD1 was called by the table and not checked on the DNA. TRBV21-1 is a pseudogene segment. The CDR3 length is 15 residues. CDR3: CASSIGGQGSEKLFF. CDR3 DNA sequence: TGTGCCAGCAGCATCGGGGGACAGGGGAGTGAAAAACTGTTTTTT.

The CDR3 spells CASSPQGGELFF. The CDR3 DNA reads as TGTGCCAGCTCACCCCAGGGAGGGGAGCTGTTTTTT. The genes are TRBV18 and TRBJ2-2, with D tentatively TRBD1 (5 bases). The ends were cut back, 3 bases at V and 8 bases at J, with 7 bases in the middle. Per the germline V gene, CDR1 is KGHSH and CDR2 is LQKENI. The CDR3 contains 12 residues. Full variable domain (missing parts from reference TRBV18 and TRBJ2-2): NAGVMQNPRHLVRRRGQEARLRCSPMKGHSHVYWYRQLPEEGLKFMVYLQKENIIDESGMPKERFSAEFPKEGPSILRIQQVVRGDSAAYFCASSPQGGELFFGEGSRLTVL.

The rearrangement joins TRBV28 to TRBJ2-7; no clear D. V gave up 4 bases and J gave up 9 bases, with 13 bases separating them. Germline V gives CDR1 MDHEN, CDR2 SYDVKM. The CDR3 runs 12 residues. CDR3 sequence reads: CASSSLQSGQYF. In DNA, the CDR3 is TGTGCCAGCAGTTCCCTACAATCGGGGCAGTACTTC.

V is TRBV7-3 and J is TRBJ2-2; no clear D. Germline values: CDR1 SGHTA, CDR2 FQGTGA. Between the trimmed V and J ends, which lost 0 bases and 1 base, there was a span of 3 bases. The CDR3 has 14 amino acids. DNA of the CDR3: TGTGCCAGCAGCTTAACCAGGAACACCGGGGAGCTGTTTTTT. This codes for CASSLTRNTGELFF.

This rearrangement joins TRBV5-4 to TRBJ2-7; D is possibly TRBD2 (5 bases). Between the trimmed V and J ends, which lost 0 bases and 3 bases, there was a span of 13 bases. CDR1 SGHNT and CDR2 YYREEE come from the germline V gene (reference sequence). The CDR3 runs 15 residues. CDR3 bases: TGTGCCAGCAGCTTGGCGGTAGGTAGCGTCTACGAGCAGTACTTC. It codes for CASSLAVGSVYEQYF.

The chain has TRBV7-9 and TRBJ2-7, with D perhaps matching TRBD1 (6 bases). Trimming cost V 4 bases and J 4 bases, with 20 bases left between them. The CDR3 has 16 residues. Germline CDR1 and CDR2: SEHNR and FQNEAQ (reference sequence). CDR3 loop: CASSSIGRGVAYEQYF. As DNA, the CDR3 is TGTGCCAGCAGCTCAATCGGCAGGGGAGTGGCGTACGAGCAGTACTTC.